These 18 T cell receptor beta chains came from one sample sequenced in a study of kidney transplant recipient with SARS-CoV-2 infection. TCRdb ran MiXCR on the reads and lists one entry per CDR3 protein. The sample has 250,000 or so distinct CDR3 sequences, around 28% seen once. The sequencing used a blood sample, collected at baseline and on roughly day 110 from a kidney transplant recipient. These receptors all stem from a male patient in his thirties who had COVID-19 and was a kidney transplant recipient. Part of the T cell pool may stem from the graft donor.

As for this clonotype: This may come from a read error, since a much larger clone is one base off. V and J are TRBV28 and TRBJ2-7, with D tentatively TRBD1 or TRBD2 (5 bases each). CDR1 is MDHEN, CDR2 SYDVKM, per germline. The length of the CDR3 is 15 residues. As DNA, the CDR3 is TGTGCCAGCACCGGGGACGGCTTGGGGTTTTACGAGCAGCACTTC. It codes for CASTGDGLGFYEQHF.

V usage is TRBV5-4 and J usage is TRBJ2-1, with D hard to call. The CDR3 sequence is 15 residues long. The V gene lost 0 bases and the J gene lost 3 bases, with 10 bases spanning the gap. From germline, CDR1 is SGHNT and CDR2 YYREEE (reference sequence). CDR3 protein: CASSLAVSFYNEQFF. DNA for the CDR3: TGTGCCAGCAGCTTGGCCGTGAGCTTCTACAATGAGCAGTTCTTC.

For this clonotype: The CDR3 does not end in the conserved phenylalanine or tryptophan, so this is likely a read error. This sequence joins TRBV28 and TRBJ1-5; a weak D match, TRBD1 (6 bases). The germline V gene has CDR1 MDHEN and CDR2 SYDVKM. The V end lost 5 bases, the J end lost 5 bases, and 13 bases lay between the germline ends. The CDR3 is 14 amino acids. CDR3 nucleotides: TGTGCCAGCAGTCAGTGGGGGGGCTATCAGCCCCAGCATGTT. This translates into CASSQWGGYQPQHV.

The rearrangement uses TRBV7-9 and TRBJ1-2; no clear D. The CDR3 spans 17 residues. The V and J ends lost 5 bases and 4 bases respectively, with 23 bases between them. The germline V gene has CDR1 SEHNR and CDR2 FQNEAQ (reference sequence). Here the CDR3 reads CASSVEAYHGKTYGYTF. The CDR3 nucleotides read TGTGCCAGCAGCGTAGAGGCATACCATGGAAAGACCTATGGCTACACCTTC.

This clonotype came up many times. This chain joins TRBV10-3 and TRBJ2-5; D may match TRBD1 or TRBD2 (5 bases each). With 6 bases removed from V and 2 bases from J, the gap between germline ends came to 10 bases. This CDR3 is 13 amino acids long. Germline V gene sequence: CDR1 ENHRY, CDR2 SYGVKD. The CDR3 DNA reads TGTGCCATCAGGGGGACGGATCAAGAGACCCAGTACTTC. Translating it yields CAIRGTDQETQYF.

This clonotype was seen a handful of times. This sequence joins TRBV7-2 and TRBJ2-1; the D gene is possibly TRBD2 (5 bases). Between the trimmed V and J ends, which lost 8 bases and 0 bases, there was a span of 14 bases. The germline V gene encodes CDR1 SGHTA and CDR2 FQGNSA. The CDR3 contains 15 residues. The DNA for the CDR3 is TGTGCCAGCGGTAACGGACTTTCCTCCTACAATGAGCAGTTCTTC. It codes for CASGNGLSSYNEQFF.

Concerning this clonotype: A much more abundant neighbour one base away suggests this may be a read error. V gene TRBV7-7 combines with J gene TRBJ1-2; D gene unclear. V was shortened by 5 bases and J by 4 bases, with 23 bases between the two germline ends. Germline loops: CDR1 SSHAT, CDR2 FNYEAQ (reference sequence). This CDR3 is built from 17 residues. The CDR3 region is CASSPTRKCRKTYGYTF. The CDR3 DNA is TGTGCCAGCAGCCCTACCCGTAAGTGCCGAAAGACCTATGGCTACACCTTC.

In its sample, this clonotype was seen many times. V usage is TRBV7-2 and J usage is TRBJ1-4; TRBD1 might be the D (5 bases). Germline CDR1 and CDR2: SGHTA and FQGNSA. The CDR3 is 16 amino acids. The V and J ends lost 5 bases and 13 bases respectively, with 26 bases between them. CDR3 sequence (DNA): TGTGCCAGCAGCCGTCTTCAGGGCAGCGGGAGGGGAGGACTGTTTTTT. It translates to CASSRLQGSGRGGLFF.

This clonotype was counted at least ten times. The junction and the germline gene differ at one end; a read error may be behind it. The rearrangement joins TRBV5-1 to TRBJ1-2; D ambiguous. From germline, CDR1 is SGHRS and CDR2 YFSETQ. The CDR3 consists of 16 residues. The CDR3 here is CASGFESVRKTYGYTF. CDR3 bases: TGCGCCAGCGGCTTCGAATCGGTTCGAAAGACCTATGGCTACACCTTC.

A few counts support this clonotype. V is TRBV7-1 and J is TRBJ1-2; unclear D gene. TRBV7-1 is an ORF, with its function uncertain. The CDR3 has 17 residues. V was clipped by 5 bases and J by 4 bases, with 23 bases between them. CDR3 residues: CASSLEAHEGKTYGYTF. CDR3 in DNA: TGTGCCAGCAGCCTTGAAGCTCACGAGGGAAAGACCTATGGCTACACCTTC.

Many counts were recorded for this clonotype. V gene TRBV5-1 combines with J gene TRBJ2-2; 7 bases are a match to TRBD2. The CDR3 sequence is 17 residues long. V lost 0 bases, J lost 0 bases, and 5 bases stayed unmatched. Germline-derived CDR1 and CDR2 are SGHRS and YFSETQ. Here the CDR3 DNA reads TGCGCCAGCAGCTTGGCGACTAGCACCGCGAACACCGGGGAGCTGTTTTTT. Its translation is CASSLATSTANTGELFF. The whole variable domain, remainder taken from reference TRBV5-1 and TRBJ2-2, is KAGVTQTPRYLIKTRGQQVTLSCSPISGHRSVSWYQQTPGQGLQFLFEYFSETQRNKGNFPGRFSGRQFSNSRSEMNVSTLELGDSALYLCASSLATSTANTGELFFGEGSRLTVL.

This clonotype has only a few counts. An end of the junction differs from the germline gene, which may be a read error. This chain joins TRBV12-3 or TRBV12-4 and TRBJ2-4; D is possibly TRBD1 or TRBD2 (7 bases each). The CDR3 runs to 16 residues. CDR3 nucleotide sequence: TGTACCAGCAGTTTATCAGGGGGGGCGTTGGGAAACATTCAGTACTTC. It is translated as CTSSLSGGALGNIQYF.

This clonotype was counted at least ten times. This chain uses TRBV11-1 with TRBJ2-7; 9 positions match TRBD1. The CDR3 consists of 14 residues. The germline CDR1 and CDR2 sequences are SGHAT and FQDESV (reference sequence). V lost 5 bases to trimming and J lost 1 base; unmatched junction nucleotides: 3. CDR3 protein: CASSPGTGSYEQYF. The CDR3 DNA sequence: TGTGCCAGCAGCCCCGGGACAGGGTCCTACGAGCAGTACTTC.

This clonotype was observed many times. The chain couples TRBV3-1 to TRBJ2-5; D remains unclear. The CDR3 runs 17 residues. Deletions cut 5 bases from V and 5 bases from J, with 24 bases between. Germline lookup yields CDR1 LGHDT and CDR2 YNNKEL (reference sequence). The CDR3 here is CASSVVFPISFSETQYF. The CDR3 DNA follows: TGTGCCAGCAGCGTTGTGTTTCCCATTTCTTTCTCTGAGACCCAGTACTTC.

Notes on this clonotype: The junction and the germline gene differ at one end; a read error may be behind it. CDR3 in amino acids: CASSERDNYGYIF. CDR3 nucleotide sequence: TGTGCCAGCTCAGAGCGGGACAACTATGGCTACATCTTC. J is TRBJ1-2 and V is TRBV18; maybe TRBD1 (6 bases). This CDR3 is built from 13 residues. Germline V lookup: CDR1 KGHSH, CDR2 LQKENI.

Worth noting for this clonotype: A read error may be the cause here, since a much bigger clone is one base away. This chain links TRBV29-1 with TRBJ2-7; tentatively, D is TRBD1 (5 bases). Matching the DNA end better, TRBJ1-2 makes the J call doubtful. Germline-derived CDR1 and CDR2 are SQVTM and ANQGSEA. The CDR3 contains 12 residues. The CDR3 DNA reads as TGCAGCGTGGAAATGGGGCACTATGGCTACACCTTC. This translates into CSVEMGHYGYTF.

A word on this clonotype: A much larger clone sits a single nucleotide away, making a read error possible. The CDR3 nucleotides read TGTGCCAGCAGGTTGGTTATAGCTACAAAGTGCATAATGAAAAAACTGTTTTTT. Translation gives CASRLVIATKCIMKKLFF. V gene TRBV21-1 combines with J gene TRBJ1-4. TRBV21-1 represents a pseudogene. This CDR3 has 18 amino acids.

This clonotype was counted ten times or more. The genes are TRBV19 and TRBJ1-5; possibly TRBD1 for D (5 bases). Deletions cut 7 bases from V and 7 bases from J, with 20 bases between. Germline values: CDR1 LNHDA, CDR2 SQIVND (reference sequence). The CDR3 covers 15 residues. The CDR3 region is CASNFREGGLQPQHF. The DNA of the CDR3 is TGTGCCAGTAACTTCAGGGAAGGAGGGCTCCAGCCCCAGCATTTT.